Listed below are T cell receptor beta chains from one sample, sequenced in a study of T cell responses to AZD1222 COVID-19 vaccine. The data were produced by immunoSEQ multiplex PCR, yet TCRdb's version contains in-frame clones alone and is incomplete. This sample has 95,000 to 100,000 clones, with roughly 86% found just once. The source was peripheral blood, collected 28 days after the second AZD1222 dose. All receptors derive from an adult who received the AZD1222 COVID-19 vaccine. Each CDR3 is given with its conserved first and last residue. D genes are given only for firm matches. Some rows mark clone size as missing; the rest say once, few, many or name a class of expanded clone.

j_call d_call v_call clone_size cdr3_nt cdr3_aa
TRBJ1-6 NA TRBV6-5 NA TGTGCCAGCGGGGGTCTTGGGGATTCACCCCTCCACTTT CASGGLGDSPLHF
TRBJ2-7 NA TRBV27 few TGTGCCAGCAGTTTGGCCTCCTCCTACGAGCAGTACTTC CASSLASSYEQYF
TRBJ2-7 TRBD1 TRBV2 NA TGTGCCAGCAGTCTGAGGACAGGGACGAACGAGCAGTACTTC CASSLRTGTNEQYF
TRBJ1-2 TRBD1 TRBV5-8 NA TGTGCCAGCTGGGGGGACAGGGGCCAGGGGCCCTATGGCTACACCTTC CASWGDRGQGPYGYTF
TRBJ2-5 TRBD2 TRBV6-1 NA TGTGCCAGCAGTGTTCTTGCGGGGGGTCCCCAAGAGACCCAGTACTTC CASSVLAGGPQETQYF
TRBJ2-7 NA TRBV5-1 NA TGCGCCAGCAGCTCCCGCTACGAGCAGTACTTC CASSSRYEQYF
TRBJ1-1 NA TRBV11-3 NA TGTGCCAGCAGCCCGGACAGTGATATACCGATGAACACTGAAGCTTTCTTT CASSPDSDIPMNTEAFF
TRBJ1-6 NA TRBV5-4 NA TGTGCCATCTCTGGGGGGGGCCCCAACTCCTATAATTCACCCCTCCACTTT CAISGGGPNSYNSPLHF
TRBJ1-1 NA TRBV25-1 NA TGTGCCAGCACGGGACCGAACACTGAAGCTTTCTTT CASTGPNTEAFF
TRBJ2-5 NA TRBV9 NA TGTGCCAGCAGCGAGGCTGAGACCCAGTACTTC CASSEAETQYF
TRBJ2-5 TRBD2 TRBV9 NA TGTGCCAGCAGCGTCGGGACTAGCGTACAAGAGACCCAGTACTTC CASSVGTSVQETQYF
TRBJ1-5 NA TRBV7-8 NA TGTGCCAGCAGCTTACTAAGACCACCCATAGTTAGCAATCAGCCCCAGCATTTT CASSLLRPPIVSNQPQHF
TRBJ2-1 TRBD2 TRBV20-1 NA TGCAGTGCTAGTGGGACTAGCGGGAGGGCCAACAATGAGCAGTTCTTC CSASGTSGRANNEQFF
TRBJ2-3 TRBD2 TRBV19 NA TGTGCCAGTAGTATACCCCGTACGGGGGGTGGAGATACGCAGTATTTT CASSIPRTGGGDTQYF
TRBJ2-3 TRBD2 TRBV30 NA TGTGCCTGGAGTGTAGGGGACTACACAGATACGCAGTATTTT CAWSVGDYTDTQYF
TRBJ2-1 TRBD2 TRBV3-1/TRBV3-2 NA TGTGCCAGCAGCCAAGTGACGACTAGCGGGAAGTTCTTC CASSQVTTSGKFF
TRBJ2-2 NA TRBV30 NA TGTGCCTGGAGTGCCCTCCGGGGGATCGACGGGGAGCTGTTTTTT CAWSALRGIDGELFF
TRBJ2-1 NA TRBV30 NA TGTGCCTGGAACTCCTACAATGAGCAGTTCTTC CAWNSYNEQFF
TRBJ1-5 NA TRBV21-1 NA TGTGCCAGCAGCTCGCCGGGGCAGGAGTGGAATCAGCCCCAGCATTTT CASSSPGQEWNQPQHF
TRBJ2-1 NA TRBV7-9 NA TGTGCCAGCAGCTTGAAACAATACAATGAGCAGTTCTTC CASSLKQYNEQFF
TRBJ2-5 TRBD2 TRBV9 NA TGTGCCAGCATCCCTAGCGGGGGGGGTTTTTGGTGGTGTAAGACCCAGTACTTC CASIPSGGGFWWCKTQYF
TRBJ2-1 TRBD2 TRBV9 NA TGTGCCAGCAGCGCCCTAGCGGACTCCTACAATGAGCAGTTCTTC CASSALADSYNEQFF
TRBJ1-4 TRBD1 TRBV6-5 NA TGTGCCAGCAGCCCGGGACAGGGGAATGAAAAACTGTTTTTT CASSPGQGNEKLFF
TRBJ1-2 NA TRBV15 NA TGTGCCACCAGCAGAGAATTCTTGGGGGACTATGGCTACACCTTC CATSREFLGDYGYTF
TRBJ1-1 NA TRBV12-5 few TGTGCTAGTGGTTTGGTACGGGGGGGGCGCGGGGACACTGAAGCTTTCTTT CASGLVRGGRGDTEAFF
TRBJ1-4 TRBD1 TRBV28 NA TGTGCCAGCAGGCGCGCCGGGACAGGGGTTGAAAAACTGTTTTTT CASRRAGTGVEKLFF
TRBJ1-4 NA TRBV5-6 NA TGTGCCAGCAGCGCGGACTTGCGTTCAACTAATGAAAAACTGTTTTTT CASSADLRSTNEKLFF
TRBJ1-4 TRBD1 TRBV5-4 NA TGTGCCAGCAGCTTGGACAGGGGAACTGCTGAAAAACTGTTTTTT CASSLDRGTAEKLFF
TRBJ1-4 NA TRBV19 NA TGTGCCAGTAGAGACGGGGGAGCAACTAATGAAAAACTGTTTTTT CASRDGGATNEKLFF